Below are 22 T cell receptor beta chains sequenced from a single sample in a study of shared clonotypes between healthy human individuals (TCRdb year 2020). Libraries came from the immunoSEQ multiplex PCR assay. This immuneACCESS table, as held by TCRdb, lists in-frame sequences with V and J called but not all clones. Of the missing ones, under half trace to an unresolved V gene in checked studies; the others have no known cause. The sample contains about 1 million clones, around four fifths of them found a single time. Of the sample, approximately 1.5% is held by the ten largest clones. The specimen sequenced was memory CD4+ T cells sorted from blood. Reading the label with the study, this specimen's cell subset or site is: CD45RA-negative fraction. The source is a man between 18 and 35 years old in good health.

This chain connects TRBV5-4 to TRBJ2-1; 8 bases agree with TRBD1. The germline V gene encodes CDR1 SGHNT and CDR2 YYREEE (reference sequence). CDR3 size: 15 residues. The ends lost 5 bases at V and 4 bases at J; junction bases unmatched: 8. CDR3 region: CASRVDRGAYNEQFF. CDR3 nucleotides: TGTGCCAGCAGGGTTGACAGGGGCGCTTACAATGAGCAGTTCTTC.

On this clone: Other DNA sequences in the same sample also yield this CDR3. The chain joins TRBV15 to TRBJ2-5; 8 nucleotides match TRBD2. CDR1 is LNHNV, CDR2 YYDKDF, per germline (reference sequence). CDR3 length: 17 residues. V was clipped by 1 base and J by 2 bases; unmatched bases: 9. CDR3 amino acids: CATSRVGGGRGQETQYF. DNA of the CDR3: TGTGCCACCAGCAGAGTCGGGGGGGGAAGAGGGCAAGAGACCCAGTACTTC.

The chain employs TRBV6-5 and TRBJ2-1; 15 nucleotides line up with TRBD2. CDR1 and CDR2 from the germline V gene are MNHEY and SVGAGI. There are 14 residues in the CDR3. With V trimmed by 4 bases and J by 12 bases, 4 bases remained unmatched. The CDR3 loop is CASSSLGLAGGQFF. The CDR3 nucleotides read TGTGCCAGCAGTTCCCTGGGACTAGCGGGAGGGCAGTTCTTC.

The chain is built from TRBV5-1 and TRBJ1-5; 7 nucleotides match TRBD1. Germline V gives CDR1 SGHRS, CDR2 YFSETQ. V shed 0 bases, J shed 9 bases, and the junction held 9 bases outside the gene matches. The CDR3 is made up of 15 amino acids. Here the CDR3 reads CASSLGDSMTPPQHF. The CDR3 nucleotides are TGCGCCAGCAGCTTGGGGGACAGCATGACGCCGCCCCAGCATTTT.

The gene calls are TRBV19 and TRBJ1-1; D not resolved. Germline V gene data show CDR1 as LNHDA and CDR2 as SQIVND (reference sequence). V was cut by 5 bases and J by 8 bases, with 9 bases left in between. The CDR3 runs 11 residues. CDR3: CASSFREEAFF. The DNA for the CDR3 is TGTGCCAGTAGTTTTCGGGAGGAAGCTTTCTTT.

The chain is built from TRBV9 and TRBJ2-1, with a possible D match to TRBD2 (6 bases). V was pared by 3 bases and J by 8 bases, with 12 bases between. The CDR3 consists of 13 residues. Germline lookup yields CDR1 SGDLS and CDR2 YYNGEE. The CDR3 region is CASSATRGDEQFF. The CDR3 DNA sequence: TGTGCCAGCAGCGCGACTAGAGGGGATGAGCAGTTCTTC.

This clone was counted between two and nine times. The CDR3 sequence: CASSSQGIMGEQYF. The CDR3, as DNA: TGTGCCAGCAGTTCCCAGGGCATCATGGGCGAGCAGTACTTC. The chain combines TRBV2 with TRBJ2-7; maybe TRBD1 (5 bases). CDR3 length: 14 residues. CDR1 is SNHLY, CDR2 FYNNEI, per germline. Trimming took off 5 bases at V and 6 bases at J, with 17 bases between the two ends.

This clone has only a few counts. A much larger clonotype is one base distant, so this may be a read error. The same CDR3 is also encoded by other DNA sequences in this sample. The chain recombines TRBV18 with TRBJ1-3; D is ambiguous. CDR3 length: 13 amino acids. Trimming took 3 bases from V and 0 from J, leaving 3 bases between them. Germline assignment: CDR1 KGHSH and CDR2 LQKENI. CDR3 protein: CASSPDSGNTIYF. CDR3 in DNA: TGTGCCAGCTCACCTGACTCTGGAAACACCATATATTTT.

The rearrangement joins TRBV2 to TRBJ2-5, with D possibly being TRBD2 (5 bases). V was shortened by 6 bases and J by 2 bases, with 13 bases between the two germline ends. This CDR3 spans 14 amino acids. Germline V gene lookup returns CDR1 SNHLY and CDR2 FYNNEI. The CDR3 DNA is TGTGCCAGCAGCGCCCTGGGCGGGCAAGAGACCCAGTACTTC. As protein: CASSALGGQETQYF.

This clone has more than one count but fewer than ten. V usage is TRBV11-2 and J usage is TRBJ1-5; possible D gene TRBD1, 6 bases. The CDR3 has 14 amino acids. V lost 5 bases to trimming and J lost 10 bases, with 18 bases between them. CDR1 SGHAT and CDR2 FQNNGV come from the germline V gene. The CDR3 spells CASSPGQPGQPQHF. CDR3 nucleotide sequence: TGTGCCAGCAGCCCCGGACAGCCAGGCCAACCCCAGCATTTT.

The chain couples TRBV5-4 to TRBJ2-1; D gene ambiguous. Per germline, CDR1 SGHNT and CDR2 YYREEE (reference sequence). The ends were cut back, 4 bases at V and 8 bases at J, with 10 bases in the middle. The CDR3 runs 12 residues. The CDR3 DNA reads TGTGCCAGCAGCCATGATGCATATGAGCAGTTCTTC. Encoded protein: CASSHDAYEQFF. Full variable domain (outside the CDR3, taken from reference TRBV5-4 and TRBJ2-1): ETGVTQSPTHLIKTRGQQVTLRCSSQSGHNTVSWYQQALGQGPQFIFQYYREEENGRGNFPPRFSGLQFPNYSSELNVNALELDDSALYLCASSHDAYEQFFGPGTRLTVL.

This clone has just one count. In nucleotides, the CDR3 is TGCGCCAGCAGCTTGGACCTAACGACCACCGGGGAGCTGTTTTTT. It specifies CASSLDLTTTGELFF. This rearrangement joins TRBV5-1 to TRBJ2-2; no definite D call. This CDR3 comprises 15 residues. CDR1 SGHRS and CDR2 YFSETQ come from the germline V gene. V was trimmed by 0 bases and J by 4 bases, leaving 10 bases between them.

This clone was found a few times. The gene calls are TRBV7-2 and TRBJ1-1; no clear D. The V and J ends lost 4 bases and 0 bases respectively, with 6 bases between them. The CDR3 has 13 residues. Germline CDR1 is SGHTA and CDR2 is FQGNSA. The CDR3 DNA is TGTGCCAGCAGCTCGCAGATGAACACTGAAGCTTTCTTT. This encodes CASSSQMNTEAFF.

This clone was detected only a few times. The rearrangement links TRBV7-2 to TRBJ2-1; 11 bases agree with TRBD1. Germline lookup yields CDR1 SGHTA and CDR2 FQGNSA. This CDR3 region has 14 residues. V shed 3 bases, J shed 6 bases, and the junction held 1 base outside the gene matches. The chain's CDR3 is CASSFGQGANEQFF. DNA of the CDR3: TGTGCCAGCAGCTTTGGACAGGGGGCCAATGAGCAGTTCTTC.

The chain couples TRBV5-1 to TRBJ2-5; tentatively, D is TRBD1 (6 bases). Germline CDR1 SGHRS, CDR2 YFSETQ. Trimming shortened V by 7 bases and J by 2 bases, and 12 bases separated the two germline ends. The CDR3 is 13 residues long. Written as DNA, the CDR3 is TGCGCCAGCCAGGAACAGGGACAAGAGACCCAGTACTTC. As protein: CASQEQGQETQYF. The variable domain in full, with the rest retrieved from reference TRBV5-1 and TRBJ2-5, is KAGVTQTPRYLIKTRGQQVTLSCSPISGHRSVSWYQQTPGQGLQFLFEYFSETQRNKGNFPGRFSGRQFSNSRSEMNVSTLELGDSALYLCASQEQGQETQYFGPGTRLLVL.

The sample holds one count of this clone. Since a much larger clone is just one base distant, this may be a read error. This CDR3 is also generated by other DNA sequences in the sample. The chain recombines TRBV30 with TRBJ1-3; D gene ambiguous. Per the germline V gene, CDR1 is GTSNPN and CDR2 is SVGIG (reference sequence). The CDR3 sequence is 11 residues long. The CDR3 nucleotides read TGCGCCTGGAGTGGGGGAAACACCATATATTTT. It yields the protein CAWSGGNTIYF.

V usage is TRBV25-1 and J usage is TRBJ1-4; D is unclear. The CDR3 length is 12 residues. Trimming left V 4 bases short and J 10 bases short, with 10 bases between. The germline CDR1 and CDR2 sequences are MGHDK and SYGVNS. The DNA for the CDR3 is TGTGCCAGCAGTGTGGGGAAGGGAAAACTGTTTTTT. It encodes CASSVGKGKLFF.

This clone was detected once. The rearrangement joins TRBV11-3 to TRBJ2-7, with D perhaps matching TRBD1 or TRBD2 (6 bases each). The CDR3 is 14 residues long. Trimming took off 5 bases at V and 7 bases at J, with 18 bases between the two ends. Germline V gene data show CDR1 as SGHNT and CDR2 as YENEEA. This CDR3 reads CASSRGGTTREQYF. The DNA for the CDR3 is TGTGCCAGCAGCAGAGGCGGGACAACGAGGGAGCAGTACTTC.

The chain is built from TRBV10-2 and TRBJ1-5; perhaps TRBD1 as D (6 bases). V lost 8 bases, J lost 8 bases, and 19 bases lay in between. Germline CDR1 reads WSHSY; CDR2 reads SAAADI. The CDR3 runs 14 residues. In DNA form, the CDR3 reads TGCGCCAGCGCTACGGGACGGGGGCACGAGCCCCAGCATTTT. This codes for CASATGRGHEPQHF.

This clone was seen a handful of times. The genes are TRBV28 and TRBJ2-7, with D perhaps TRBD1 or TRBD2 (5 bases each). Between the trimmed V and J ends, which lost 8 bases and 0 bases, there was a span of 14 bases. This CDR3 contains 14 residues. The germline gives CDR1 MDHEN, CDR2 SYDVKM. The CDR3 sequence: CASGEQGSSYEQYF. DNA of the CDR3: TGTGCCAGCGGGGAGCAGGGTAGCTCCTACGAGCAGTACTTC.

V and J are TRBV6-4 and TRBJ1-2; 7 bases are shared with TRBD1. The CDR3 is 14 amino acids. V was clipped by 2 bases and J by 4 bases; unmatched bases: 4. CDR1 is MRHNA and CDR2 is SNTAGT in the germline V gene. CDR3 amino acids: CASSDPTGSYGYTF. The CDR3 DNA follows: TGTGCCAGCAGTGACCCGACAGGGTCCTATGGCTACACCTTC.

Ten or more counts support this clone. The chain joins TRBV25-1 to TRBJ2-2; D is possibly TRBD2 (5 bases). The CDR3 loop spans 14 amino acids. From germline, CDR1 is MGHDK and CDR2 SYGVNS. Trimming stripped 4 bases from V and 5 bases from J, with 11 bases between. The CDR3 bases are TGTGCCAGCAGTGTACCCGGGGATACCGGGGAGCTGTTTTTT. Its translation: CASSVPGDTGELFF.